Given below is one T cell receptor beta chain in context. For each subset, genomic DNA was distributed in equal portions over several immunoSEQ plates. TCRdb keeps only in-frame clones here, not all; method: immunoSEQ multiplex PCR. The data hold 950,000 to 1,300,000 clones, with around 76% observed a single time. Germline CDR1 reads MNHEY; CDR2 reads SMNVEV (reference sequence). The V end was cut by 5 bases, the J end by 5 bases, with 13 bases between. The CDR3 runs to 14 residues. The data are from a study of shared clonotypes between healthy human individuals. Turning to the study itself: Each donor's CD4 naive and CD4 memory cells filled three plates apiece, CD8 naive two, and CD8 memory one.

The clonotype was recovered from a man between 18 and 35 years old in good health. Sequencing was performed on memory CD4+ T cells sorted from blood. Stated subset: CD45RA-negative fraction. J is TRBJ2-4 and V is TRBV27, with D hard to call. Here the CDR3 reads CASSPPGRENIQYF. CDR3 DNA sequence: TGTGCCAGCAGTCCCCCCGGACGCGAAAACATTCAGTACTTC.